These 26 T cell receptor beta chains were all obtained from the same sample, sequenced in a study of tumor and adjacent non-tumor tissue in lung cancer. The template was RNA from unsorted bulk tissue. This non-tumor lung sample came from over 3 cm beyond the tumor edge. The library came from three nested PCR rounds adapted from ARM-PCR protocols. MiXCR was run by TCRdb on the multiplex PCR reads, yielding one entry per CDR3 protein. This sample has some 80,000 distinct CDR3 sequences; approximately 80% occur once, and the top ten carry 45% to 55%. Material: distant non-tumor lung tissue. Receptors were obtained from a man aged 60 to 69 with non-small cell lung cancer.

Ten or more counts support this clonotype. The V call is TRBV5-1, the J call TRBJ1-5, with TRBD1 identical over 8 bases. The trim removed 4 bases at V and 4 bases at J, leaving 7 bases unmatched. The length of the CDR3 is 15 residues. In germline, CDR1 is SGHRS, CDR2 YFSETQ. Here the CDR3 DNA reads TGCGCCAGCAGCAAGGGACAGGACCCGAATCAGCCCCAGCATTTT. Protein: CASSKGQDPNQPQHF.

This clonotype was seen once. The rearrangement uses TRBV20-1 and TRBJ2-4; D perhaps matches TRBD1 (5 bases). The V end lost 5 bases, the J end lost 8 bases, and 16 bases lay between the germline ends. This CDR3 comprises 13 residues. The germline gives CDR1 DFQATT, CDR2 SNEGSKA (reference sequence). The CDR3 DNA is TGCAGTGCTGGCCAGGGTAGGGATGACATTCAGTACTTC. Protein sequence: CSAGQGRDDIQYF.

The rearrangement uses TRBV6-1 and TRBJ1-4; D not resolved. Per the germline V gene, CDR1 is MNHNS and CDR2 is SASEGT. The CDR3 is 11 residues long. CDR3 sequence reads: CSGTSGEKLFF. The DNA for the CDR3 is TGTTCCGGCACCTCGGGTGAAAAACTGTTTTTT.

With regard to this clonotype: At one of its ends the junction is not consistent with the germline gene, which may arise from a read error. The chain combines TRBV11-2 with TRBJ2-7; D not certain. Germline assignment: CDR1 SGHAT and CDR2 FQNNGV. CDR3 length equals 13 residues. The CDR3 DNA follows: TGTGCTAGCATCTTAGACACTCTCTACGAGCAGTACTTC. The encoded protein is CASILDTLYEQYF.

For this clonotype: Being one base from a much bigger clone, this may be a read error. CDR3 loop: CASSLREGGTEAFF. Written as DNA, the CDR3 is TGTGCCAGCAGCCTACGAGAAGGGGGCACTGAAGCTTTCTTT. The chain combines TRBV6-5 with TRBJ1-1, with TRBD1 as a possible D gene (6 bases). Trimming took off 6 bases at V and 4 bases at J, with 15 bases between the two ends. The CDR3 runs to 14 residues. Germline assignment: CDR1 MNHEY and CDR2 SVGAGI.

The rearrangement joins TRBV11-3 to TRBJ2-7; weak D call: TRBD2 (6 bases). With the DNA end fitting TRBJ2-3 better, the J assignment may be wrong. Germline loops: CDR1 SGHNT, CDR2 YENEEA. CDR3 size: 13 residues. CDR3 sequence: CASSFGGTYEQYF. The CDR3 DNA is TGTGCCAGCAGCTTCGGCGGGACCTACGAGCAGTATTTT.

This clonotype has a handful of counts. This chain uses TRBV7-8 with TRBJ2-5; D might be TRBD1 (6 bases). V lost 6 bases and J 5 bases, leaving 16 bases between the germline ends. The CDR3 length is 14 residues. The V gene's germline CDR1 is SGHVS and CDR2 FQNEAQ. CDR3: CASRSPGVSETQYF. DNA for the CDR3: TGTGCCAGCAGATCTCCAGGGGTTTCGGAGACCCAGTACTTC.

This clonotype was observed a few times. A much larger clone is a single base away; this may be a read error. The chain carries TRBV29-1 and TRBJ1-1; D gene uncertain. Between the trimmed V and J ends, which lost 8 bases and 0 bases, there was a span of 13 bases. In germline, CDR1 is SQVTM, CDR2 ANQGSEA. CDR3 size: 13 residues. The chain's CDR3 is CSIAGRMNTEAFF. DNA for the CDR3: TGCAGCATTGCGGGCAGGATGAACACTGAAGCTTTCTTT.

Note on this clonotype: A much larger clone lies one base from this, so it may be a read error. CDR3 in amino acids: CSARDPDSGNEAFF. For the CDR3, the DNA is TGCAGTGCTAGAGATCCGGATTCGGGCAATGAAGCTTTCTTT. The chain links TRBV20-1 to TRBJ1-1; D unclear. This CDR3 has 14 residues. In germline, CDR1 is DFQATT, CDR2 SNEGSKA (reference sequence). Trimming removed 0 bases from V and 7 bases from J, with 15 bases in between.

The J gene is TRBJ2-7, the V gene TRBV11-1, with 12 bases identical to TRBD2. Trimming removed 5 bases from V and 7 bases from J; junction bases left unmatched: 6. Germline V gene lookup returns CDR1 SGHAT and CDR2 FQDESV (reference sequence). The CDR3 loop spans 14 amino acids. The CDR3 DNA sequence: TGTGCCAGCAGCAGGACTAGCGGGATGGCAGAGCAGTACTTC. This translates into CASSRTSGMAEQYF.

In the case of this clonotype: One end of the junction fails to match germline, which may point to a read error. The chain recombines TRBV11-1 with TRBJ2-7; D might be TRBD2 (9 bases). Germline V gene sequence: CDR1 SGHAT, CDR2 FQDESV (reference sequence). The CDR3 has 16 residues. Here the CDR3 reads CTSSYSRGQREAEQYF. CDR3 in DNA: TGTACCAGCAGCTATTCCAGGGGGCAGCGGGAGGCCGAGCAGTACTTC.

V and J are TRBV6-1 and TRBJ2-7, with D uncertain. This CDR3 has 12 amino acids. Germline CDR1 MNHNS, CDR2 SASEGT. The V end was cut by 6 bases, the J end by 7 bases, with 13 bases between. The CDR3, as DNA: TGTGCCAGCAGGGACGGAGCCGGGGAGCAGTACTTC. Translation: CASRDGAGEQYF.

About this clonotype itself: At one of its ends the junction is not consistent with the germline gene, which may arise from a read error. The CDR3 spells CASSPTMGGPRETQYF. DNA for the CDR3: TGTGCTAGCAGCCCCACAATGGGGGGGCCAAGGGAGACCCAGTACTTC. The chain joins TRBV11-2 to TRBJ2-5; possible D gene TRBD2, 7 bases. Germline CDR1 SGHAT, CDR2 FQNNGV. This CDR3 has 16 residues.

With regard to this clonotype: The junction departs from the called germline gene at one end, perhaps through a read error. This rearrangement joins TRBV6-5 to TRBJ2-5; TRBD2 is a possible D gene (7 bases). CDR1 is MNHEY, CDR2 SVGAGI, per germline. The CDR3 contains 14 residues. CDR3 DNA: TGTGCCAGCAGTGATTACGGGACTGCGGGGGCCCAGTACTTT. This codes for CASSDYGTAGAQYF.

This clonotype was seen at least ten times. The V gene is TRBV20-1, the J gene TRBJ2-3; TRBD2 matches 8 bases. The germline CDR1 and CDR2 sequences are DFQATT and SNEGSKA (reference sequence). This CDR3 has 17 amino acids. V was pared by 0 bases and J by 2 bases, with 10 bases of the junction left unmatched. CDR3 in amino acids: CSARDTGGLNPTDTQYF. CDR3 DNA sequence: TGCAGTGCTAGAGATACGGGGGGGCTCAACCCCACAGATACGCAGTATTTT.

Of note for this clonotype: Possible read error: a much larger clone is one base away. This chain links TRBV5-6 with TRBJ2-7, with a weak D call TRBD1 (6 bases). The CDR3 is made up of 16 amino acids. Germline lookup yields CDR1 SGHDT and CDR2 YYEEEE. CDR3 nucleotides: TGTGCCAGCAGCTTGGCCGCAGGGGCGTTAACTTTCGAGCTGTACTTC. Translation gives CASSLAAGALTFELYF.

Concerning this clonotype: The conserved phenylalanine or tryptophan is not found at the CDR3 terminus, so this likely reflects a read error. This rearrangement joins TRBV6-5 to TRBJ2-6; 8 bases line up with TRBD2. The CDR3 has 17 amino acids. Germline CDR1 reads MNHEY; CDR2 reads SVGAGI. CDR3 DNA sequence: TGTACCAGCAGCCCAGCGGGAGCCAGCTCTGGGGCCAACGTCCTGACTTCC. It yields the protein CTSSPAGASSGANVLTS.

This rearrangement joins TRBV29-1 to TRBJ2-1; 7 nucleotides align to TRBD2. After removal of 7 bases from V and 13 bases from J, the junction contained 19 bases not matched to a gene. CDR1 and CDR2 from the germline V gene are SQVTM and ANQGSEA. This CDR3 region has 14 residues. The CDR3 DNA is TGCAGCGGGGCGGAGGCGGGAGACTCGGTTGATCAGTTCTTC. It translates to CSGAEAGDSVDQFF.

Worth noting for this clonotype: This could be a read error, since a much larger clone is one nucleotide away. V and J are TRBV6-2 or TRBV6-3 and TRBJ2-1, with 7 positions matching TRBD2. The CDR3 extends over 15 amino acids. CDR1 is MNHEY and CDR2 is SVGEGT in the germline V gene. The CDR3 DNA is TGTGCCAGCAGTTATAGTGGTCGGGAGGTCGATGAGGAGTTCTTC. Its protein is CASSYSGREVDEEFF.

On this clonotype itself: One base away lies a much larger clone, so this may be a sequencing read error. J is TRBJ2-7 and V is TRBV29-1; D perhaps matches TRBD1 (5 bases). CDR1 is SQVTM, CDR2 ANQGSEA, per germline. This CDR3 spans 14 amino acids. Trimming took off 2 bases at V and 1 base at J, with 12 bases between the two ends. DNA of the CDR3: TGCAGCGTTGAAAGTGACAGCCCTTCCTACGAGCAGTACTTC. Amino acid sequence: CSVESDSPSYEQYF.

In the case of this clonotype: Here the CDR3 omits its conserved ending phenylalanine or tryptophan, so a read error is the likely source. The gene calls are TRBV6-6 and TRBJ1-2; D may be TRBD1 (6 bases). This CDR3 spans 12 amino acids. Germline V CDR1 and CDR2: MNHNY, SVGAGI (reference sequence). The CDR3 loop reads CASSGQNYDYTI. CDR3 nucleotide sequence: TGTGCCAGCTCGGGACAAAACTATGACTACACCATC.

This CDR3 reads CASSLDMGIYNEQFF. The CDR3 coding sequence is TGTGCCAGCAGCTTAGACATGGGGATCTACAATGAGCAGTTCTTC. The chain uses TRBV11-1 and TRBJ2-1; D remains ambiguous. This CDR3 has 15 residues. Trimming removed 1 base at V and 3 bases at J, with 10 bases between. Germline assignment: CDR1 SGHAT and CDR2 FQDESV (reference sequence).

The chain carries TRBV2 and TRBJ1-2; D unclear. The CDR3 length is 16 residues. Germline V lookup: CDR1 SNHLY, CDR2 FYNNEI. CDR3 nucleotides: TGTGCTAACAGTGAAACCCGGCCCAGTTCCCAAGGGGGCTACACCTTC. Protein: CANSETRPSSQGGYTF.

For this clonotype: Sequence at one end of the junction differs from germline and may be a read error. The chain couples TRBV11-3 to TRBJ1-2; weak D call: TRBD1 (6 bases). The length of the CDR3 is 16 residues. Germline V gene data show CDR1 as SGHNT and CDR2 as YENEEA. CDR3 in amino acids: CASMSPTSGANYGYTF. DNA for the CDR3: TGTGCCAGCATGAGCCCGACCTCGGGGGCTAACTATGGCTACACATTC.

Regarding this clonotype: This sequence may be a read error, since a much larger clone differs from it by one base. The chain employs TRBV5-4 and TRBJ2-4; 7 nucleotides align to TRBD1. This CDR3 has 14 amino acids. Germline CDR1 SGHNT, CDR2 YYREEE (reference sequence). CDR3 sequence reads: CGSSLTGAKNIQYF. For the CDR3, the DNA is TGTGGCAGCAGCTTGACAGGGGCCAAAAACATTCAGTACTTC.

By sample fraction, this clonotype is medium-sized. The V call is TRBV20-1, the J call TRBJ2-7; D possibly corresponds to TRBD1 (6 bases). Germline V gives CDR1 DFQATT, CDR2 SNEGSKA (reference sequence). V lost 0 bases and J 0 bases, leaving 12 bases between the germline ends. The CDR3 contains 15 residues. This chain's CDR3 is CSARDFDRSSYEQYF. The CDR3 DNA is TGCAGTGCTAGAGATTTCGACAGGTCCTCCTACGAGCAGTACTTC.